This entry lists 22 T cell receptor beta chains sequenced from one sample in a study of blood T cell repertoires in COVID-19. Profiling relied on immunoSEQ multiplex PCR, and the TCRdb table lists in-frame clones only, not all of them. The sample consists of 330,000 or so clones, about 90% of them appearing once. Material: PBMCs or T cells enriched from blood (not recorded which). The receptor set was obtained from a man between 25 and 39 years old who had recovered from COVID-19.

V is TRBV24-1 and J is TRBJ2-5, with 8 nucleotides matching TRBD1. Germline CDR1 is KGHDR and CDR2 is SFDVKD. V shed 4 bases and J 2 bases; nucleotides not matched to a gene: 8. The CDR3 runs 16 residues. Here the CDR3 DNA reads TGTGCCACCAGTGAGGGCGGGACAGGACAACAAGAGACCCAGTACTTC. Protein sequence: CATSEGGTGQQETQYF.

As regards this clone: The junction and the germline gene differ at one end; a read error may be behind it. In DNA, the CDR3 is TGTGCCAGCAGCCGTGACAGGGGGGAGGTCGTCTTC. Its translation: CASSRDRGEVVF. This rearrangement joins TRBV7-9 to TRBJ2-1; 9 bases line up with TRBD1. In germline, CDR1 is SEHNR, CDR2 FQNEAQ (reference sequence). The CDR3 runs to 12 residues.

In DNA form, the CDR3 reads TGTGCCAGCAGCAAACAGGGTGGGGTTCAGCCCCAGCATTTT. Translated, it gives CASSKQGGVQPQHF. The V call is TRBV7-3, the J call TRBJ1-5; D is perhaps TRBD1 (6 bases). Trimming stripped 5 bases from V and 6 bases from J, with 14 bases between. The germline gives CDR1 SGHTA, CDR2 FQGTGA. The CDR3 is 14 residues long.

The chain combines TRBV19 with TRBJ1-1; possibly TRBD1 for D (5 bases). V lost 7 bases and J lost 11, with 11 bases in between. The CDR3 totals 10 residues. Germline V gene lookup returns CDR1 LNHDA and CDR2 SQIVND (reference sequence). The CDR3, as DNA: TGTGCCAGTATGGGAGGGGAGGCTTTCTTT. Translation gives CASMGGEAFF.

The V call is TRBV3-1 (or the pseudogene TRBV3-2), the J call TRBJ2-7, with 14 positions matching TRBD2. The ends lost 4 bases at V and 4 bases at J; junction bases unmatched: 15. There are 19 residues in the CDR3. Germline CDR1 reads LGHDT; CDR2 reads YNNKEL (reference sequence). This CDR3 is CASSRTGTSGGPEFYEQYF. The CDR3 region has the DNA TGTGCCAGCAGCCGAACGGGGACTAGCGGGGGCCCAGAATTTTACGAGCAGTACTTC.

Points on this clone: The same CDR3 also results from other DNA sequences found in this sample. The chain combines TRBV15 with TRBJ1-2; D possibly corresponds to TRBD1 (5 bases). The ends were cut back, 3 bases at V and 4 bases at J, with 9 bases in the middle. The CDR3 is 13 residues long. The germline CDR1 and CDR2 sequences are LNHNV and YYDKDF (reference sequence). In DNA, the CDR3 is TGTGCCACCAGCAGGGGGGGAGCCTATGGCTACACCTTC. Amino acids: CATSRGGAYGYTF. Looking up the rest from reference TRBV15 and TRBJ1-2 gives the full variable domain: DAMVIQNPRYQVTQFGKPVTLSCSQTLNHNVMYWYQQKSSQAPKLLFHYYDKDFNNEADTPDNFQSRRPNTSFCFLDIRSPGLGDTAMYLCATSRGGAYGYTFGSGTRLTVV.

With respect to this clone: The sample contains more than one DNA sequence encoding this CDR3. This sequence joins TRBV11-3 and TRBJ2-7, with 11 positions matching TRBD2. The V and J ends lost 4 bases and 0 bases, in that order; junction bases with no gene match: 2. Germline V gives CDR1 SGHNT, CDR2 YENEEA. There are 15 residues in the CDR3. The CDR3 coding sequence is TGTGCCAGCAGCTCCACTAGCGGGGGCTCCTACGAGCAGTACTTC. Encoded protein: CASSSTSGGSYEQYF. The full variable domain, in which reference TRBV11-3 and TRBJ2-7 provide the parts outside the CDR3, is EAGVVQSPRYKIIEKKQPVAFWCNPISGHNTLYWYLQNLGQGPELLIRYENEEAVDDSQLPKDRFSAERLKGVDSTLKIQPAELGDSAVYLCASSSTSGGSYEQYFGPGTRLTVT.

This sequence joins TRBV5-1 and TRBJ2-5; 7 nucleotides align to TRBD1. This CDR3 has 14 residues. Trimming took 4 bases from V and 5 from J; bases not matched to a gene: 8. The germline V gene has CDR1 SGHRS and CDR2 YFSETQ. This CDR3 is CASSRTGVQETQYF. DNA for the CDR3: TGCGCCAGCAGCCGGACAGGCGTACAGGAGACCCAGTACTTC.

The gene calls are TRBV28 and TRBJ1-3; no reliable D call. Trimming left V 8 bases short and J 0 bases short, with 14 bases between. This CDR3 has 15 amino acids. The germline V gene encodes CDR1 MDHEN and CDR2 SYDVKM. The CDR3 spells CASGLQSLSGNTIYF. CDR3 coding DNA: TGTGCCAGCGGGTTACAGTCCCTCTCTGGAAACACCATATATTTT.

V gene TRBV5-8 combines with J gene TRBJ1-6; TRBD1 matches at 10 bases. CDR3 length equals 15 residues. Germline V CDR1 and CDR2: SGHTS, YDEGEE. V shed 2 bases and J 9 bases; nucleotides not matched to a gene: 5. The CDR3 DNA sequence: TGTGCCAGCAGCTTTCCGGGACAGGGGTTTTCACCCCTCCACTTT. Translation gives CASSFPGQGFSPLHF.

This chain uses TRBV30 with TRBJ2-7, with 9 positions matching TRBD1. Trimming removed 2 bases from V and 2 bases from J; junction bases left unmatched: 10. This CDR3 spans 16 amino acids. Per the germline V gene, CDR1 is GTSNPN and CDR2 is SVGIG (reference sequence). The CDR3 sequence: CAWSSRTGVRPYEQYF. CDR3 nucleotides: TGTGCCTGGAGTTCCCGGACAGGGGTTCGTCCCTACGAGCAGTACTTC.

The chain joins TRBV5-1 to TRBJ1-4; 7 positions match TRBD1. The CDR3 sequence is 15 residues long. The germline V gene has CDR1 SGHRS and CDR2 YFSETQ. V lost 4 bases, J lost 6 bases, and 9 bases stayed unmatched. CDR3 protein: CASSLARGLHEKLFF. Here the CDR3 DNA reads TGCGCCAGCAGCCTCGCTAGGGGGCTTCATGAAAAACTGTTTTTT.

The V and J genes are TRBV19 and TRBJ1-1; maybe TRBD1 (6 bases). V was pared by 5 bases and J by 1 base, with 17 bases between. Germline V gene data show CDR1 as LNHDA and CDR2 as SQIVND (reference sequence). There are 16 residues in the CDR3. In nucleotides, the CDR3 is TGTGCCAGTAGTCTCTCCCCCGGGACACCGAACACTGAAGCTTTCTTT. It specifies CASSLSPGTPNTEAFF.

This chain uses TRBV13 with TRBJ1-1, with a weak D call TRBD1 (5 bases). Trimming stripped 5 bases from V and 8 bases from J, with 15 bases between. In germline, CDR1 is PRHDT, CDR2 FYEKMQ (reference sequence). This CDR3 is 13 amino acids long. CDR3 in amino acids: CASSPLGGSEAFF. The CDR3 nucleotides read TGTGCCAGCAGCCCACTGGGGGGGTCCGAAGCTTTCTTT. Supplemented by reference TRBV13 and TRBJ1-1, the full variable domain reads AAGVIQSPRHLIKEKRETATLKCYPIPRHDTVYWYQQGPGQDPQFLISFYEKMQSDKGSIPDRFSAQQFSDYHSELNMSSLELGDSALYFCASSPLGGSEAFFGQGTRLTVV.

This chain uses TRBV28 with TRBJ1-5; weak D call: TRBD1 (6 bases). Germline-derived CDR1 and CDR2 are MDHEN and SYDVKM. Trimming took 3 bases from V and 6 from J, leaving 9 bases between them. This CDR3 is 13 amino acids long. This CDR3 is CASSFLGAQPQHF. The CDR3 DNA reads TGTGCCAGCAGTTTTCTGGGGGCTCAGCCCCAGCATTTT.

The chain has TRBV19 and TRBJ1-2; TRBD1 might be the D (6 bases). The CDR3 totals 13 residues. Trimming stripped 10 bases from V and 6 bases from J, with 18 bases between. CDR1 and CDR2 from the germline V gene are LNHDA and SQIVND (reference sequence). The CDR3 loop reads CATTPTGLDGYTF. The CDR3 bases are TGTGCCACAACTCCCACAGGGTTGGATGGCTACACCTTC.

V gene TRBV4-1 combines with J gene TRBJ2-7, with 7 bases fitting TRBD1. This CDR3 has 13 amino acids. V lost 3 bases to trimming and J lost 3 bases; unmatched junction nucleotides: 2. CDR1 is MGHRA, CDR2 YSYEKL, per germline. The CDR3 spells CASSQRQGYEQYF. As DNA, the CDR3 is TGCGCCAGCAGCCAGAGACAGGGCTACGAGCAGTACTTC.

This chain connects TRBV9 to TRBJ1-6; no clear D. The V end was cut by 0 bases, the J end by 2 bases, with 9 bases between. The CDR3 covers 16 residues. The V gene's germline CDR1 is SGDLS and CDR2 YYNGEE. CDR3 residues: CASSVEGSAYNSPLHF. CDR3 DNA: TGTGCCAGCAGCGTAGAAGGGAGCGCCTATAATTCACCCCTCCACTTT.

The chain links TRBV9 to TRBJ2-2; 15 bases align to TRBD2. The CDR3 consists of 16 residues. The germline V gene has CDR1 SGDLS and CDR2 YYNGEE. The junction had 3 bases not matched to a gene; V was cut back by 4 bases and J by 5 bases. CDR3: CASSRTSGGATGELFF. The CDR3 DNA is TGTGCCAGCAGCCGGACTAGCGGGGGGGCAACCGGGGAGCTGTTTTTT.

The rearrangement uses TRBV25-1 and TRBJ2-1, with 8 nucleotides matching TRBD2. Germline CDR1 is MGHDK and CDR2 is SYGVNS. This CDR3 region has 16 residues. The V and J ends lost 3 bases and 0 bases, in that order; junction bases with no gene match: 4. CDR3 residues: CASSESGGSSYNEQFF. The CDR3 coding sequence is TGTGCCAGCAGTGAGAGCGGGGGCTCCTCCTACAATGAGCAGTTCTTC.

This clone was seen only once. The chain couples TRBV24-1 to TRBJ2-1; 10 bases line up with TRBD2. CDR3 length: 14 amino acids. V lost 10 bases, J lost 7 bases, and 9 bases stayed unmatched. Germline V lookup: CDR1 KGHDR, CDR2 SFDVKD. The DNA for the CDR3 is TGTGCCACTAACAGCGGGGGGGCGGGGAATGAGCAGTTCTTC. Protein: CATNSGGAGNEQFF.

This clone was seen once. This sequence joins TRBV16 and TRBJ2-3; no reliable D call. CDR1 KGHSY and CDR2 FQNENV come from the germline V gene. The CDR3 length is 13 residues. V gave up 4 bases and J gave up 0 bases, with 5 bases separating them. This CDR3 is CASSLISTDTQYF. CDR3 DNA sequence: TGTGCCAGCAGCCTAATAAGCACAGATACGCAGTATTTT.